These 31 T cell receptor beta chains were all obtained from the same sample, sequenced in a study of blood T cell repertoires in COVID-19. Using immunoSEQ multiplex PCR, the repertoire was profiled, and TCRdb retains in-frame clones only, with some absent. The table lists approximately 250,000 clones, more than 85% of them singletons. Sequenced sample: PBMCs or T cells enriched from blood (not recorded which). The receptor set was obtained from a man between 40 and 49 years old who had been exposed to COVID-19.

This rearrangement joins TRBV5-1 to TRBJ2-3, with a possible D match to TRBD2 (6 bases). Germline V gene lookup returns CDR1 SGHRS and CDR2 YFSETQ. V was pared by 0 bases and J by 7 bases, with 12 bases between. This CDR3 contains 14 residues. The CDR3 region has the DNA TGCGCCAGCAGCTTGGAAGTGGGCGGGAATACGCAGTATTTT. This encodes CASSLEVGGNTQYF.

This rearrangement joins TRBV7-8 to TRBJ2-2; possible D gene TRBD2, 6 bases. Germline V CDR1 and CDR2: SGHVS, FQNEAQ. The length of the CDR3 is 16 residues. Trimming cost V 5 bases and J 5 bases, with 18 bases left between them. CDR3 coding DNA: TGTGCCAGCAGCCGTGTCTGGTCTCGGGGGACCGGGGAGCTGTTTTTT. Its translation: CASSRVWSRGTGELFF.

V usage is TRBV2 and J usage is TRBJ1-2; 8 bases are a match to TRBD1. Germline V gene lookup returns CDR1 SNHLY and CDR2 FYNNEI. The junction had 4 bases not matched to a gene; V was cut back by 5 bases and J by 8 bases. The CDR3 consists of 12 residues. This CDR3 is CASSQGARGYTF. DNA of the CDR3: TGTGCCAGCAGTCAGGGGGCGCGAGGCTACACCTTC.

The rearrangement links TRBV5-1 to TRBJ2-1, with 7 bases that match TRBD1. V lost 0 bases, J lost 6 bases, and 9 bases stayed unmatched. Germline values: CDR1 SGHRS, CDR2 YFSETQ. This CDR3 comprises 16 residues. CDR3 nucleotides: TGCGCCAGCAGCTTGGGAGTAGGGGGCGCTTCCAATGAGCAGTTCTTC. Translation: CASSLGVGGASNEQFF.

The chain combines TRBV6-2 or TRBV6-3 with TRBJ2-1; 9 bases agree with TRBD2. The J segment lost 4 bases and the V segment lost 0 bases, leaving 4 bases of the junction unmatched. The germline CDR1 and CDR2 sequences are MNHEY and SVGEGT. The CDR3 is made up of 16 amino acids. As DNA, the CDR3 is TGTGCCAGCAGTTACTCGCGGGAGGGTTTGTACAATGAGCAGTTCTTC. Residues: CASSYSREGLYNEQFF.

V and J are TRBV6-5 and TRBJ2-7; 7 bases are shared with TRBD2. Germline CDR1 MNHEY, CDR2 SVGAGI. The CDR3 extends over 15 amino acids. Trimming cost V 5 bases and J 3 bases; bases outside gene matches: 10. This CDR3 is CASSPRDGGSYEQYF. CDR3 DNA: TGTGCCAGCAGTCCCAGGGACGGGGGGAGCTACGAGCAGTACTTC.

The CDR3 sequence: CASSLNPGSTDTQYF. The CDR3 nucleotides read TGTGCCAGCAGCTTAAACCCCGGTAGCACAGATACGCAGTATTTT. This chain links TRBV7-3 with TRBJ2-3; no definite D call. Trimming left V 1 base short and J 0 bases short, with 8 bases between. This CDR3 contains 15 residues. Germline-derived CDR1 and CDR2 are SGHTA and FQGTGA.

The J gene is TRBJ1-5, the V gene TRBV18; 8 positions match TRBD1. This CDR3 comprises 15 residues. The trim removed 5 bases at V and 6 bases at J, leaving 9 bases unmatched. Germline loops: CDR1 KGHSH, CDR2 LQKENI. Here the CDR3 reads CASSSKTGVGQPQHF. CDR3 nucleotides: TGTGCCAGCTCATCTAAGACAGGGGTGGGTCAGCCCCAGCATTTT.

The V gene is TRBV5-6, the J gene TRBJ2-7, with TRBD2 matching 13 bases. This CDR3 region has 14 residues. The V and J ends lost 0 bases and 6 bases, in that order; junction bases with no gene match: 0. Germline V gives CDR1 SGHDT, CDR2 YYEEEE. This CDR3 is CASSLGTSGSEQYF. The CDR3 region has the DNA TGTGCCAGCAGCTTGGGGACTAGCGGGAGCGAGCAGTACTTC.

This sequence joins TRBV3-1 (or the pseudogene TRBV3-2) and TRBJ2-3; D uncertain. Looked up from germline, CDR1 is LGHDT and CDR2 is YNNKEL (reference sequence). V was clipped by 1 base and J by 4 bases, with 9 bases between them. The CDR3 is 14 amino acids. CDR3 loop: CASSQGAASDTQYF. The CDR3 bases are TGTGCCAGCAGCCAAGGCGCGGCCTCAGATACGCAGTATTTT.

This clone was counted once. This chain joins TRBV4-1 and TRBJ1-1; D remains ambiguous. The V gene's germline CDR1 is MGHRA and CDR2 YSYEKL. Trimming stripped 0 bases from V and 3 bases from J, with 14 bases between. This CDR3 has 16 amino acids. The CDR3 DNA reads TGCGCCAGCAGCCAAGATGAAGCGAGGGCGTACACTGAAGCTTTCTTT. Translated, it gives CASSQDEARAYTEAFF.

The CDR3 protein is CASMWALAGIYEQFF. The DNA for the CDR3 is TGCGCCAGCATGTGGGCACTAGCGGGAATATATGAGCAGTTCTTC. The rearrangement uses TRBV10-2 and TRBJ2-1, with 10 bases matching TRBD2. CDR1 and CDR2 (germline): WSHSY, SAAADI. The V and J ends lost 7 bases and 8 bases, in that order; junction bases with no gene match: 11. This CDR3 has 15 amino acids.

In its sample, this clone was seen once. V and J are TRBV11-2 and TRBJ2-5; 7 nucleotides align to TRBD2. J lost 5 bases, V lost 3 bases, and 9 bases had no gene match. Germline V lookup: CDR1 SGHAT, CDR2 FQNNGV. The CDR3 is 15 residues long. The DNA for the CDR3 is TGTGCCAGCAGCTTGCGCGCGGGAGAAGCTGAGACCCAGTACTTC. Translated, it gives CASSLRAGEAETQYF.

The chain combines TRBV21-1 with TRBJ1-4; the D segment call TRBD1 is taken from the table without a DNA check. TRBV21-1 is a recognized pseudogene. This CDR3 has 15 amino acids. CDR3 region: CASKEWRQRNEKLFF. The CDR3 bases are TGTGCCAGCAAGGAGTGGAGACAGAGAAATGAAAAACTGTTTTTT.

The rearrangement joins TRBV11-3 to TRBJ2-6, with 12 nucleotides matching TRBD1. The CDR3 has 19 residues. The V segment lost 3 bases and the J segment 2 bases; nucleotides outside the gene matches: 8. Per germline, CDR1 SGHNT and CDR2 YENEEA. CDR3 sequence (DNA): TGTGCCAGCAGCTTCCCGCCGGGACAGGGGGCCCCTGGGGCCAACGTCCTGACTTTC. Amino acid sequence: CASSFPPGQGAPGANVLTF.

The sample holds a few counts of this clone. This chain uses TRBV2 with TRBJ2-3, with 7 bases fitting TRBD2. The V and J ends lost 5 bases and 4 bases, in that order; junction bases with no gene match: 12. Germline-derived CDR1 and CDR2 are SNHLY and FYNNEI. The CDR3 loop spans 16 amino acids. This CDR3 reads CASSLGLAETSDTQYF. DNA of the CDR3: TGTGCCAGCAGTTTGGGGCTAGCGGAAACCTCAGATACGCAGTATTTT.

The gene calls are TRBV6-1 and TRBJ1-5; 9 bases agree with TRBD1. Germline V gene lookup returns CDR1 MNHNS and CDR2 SASEGT. CDR3 length: 17 amino acids. The ends lost 4 bases at V and 0 bases at J; junction bases unmatched: 7. CDR3 residues: CASSARQGGNSNQPQHF. DNA for the CDR3: TGTGCCAGCAGTGCCCGACAGGGGGGAAATAGCAATCAGCCCCAGCATTTT.

The chain uses TRBV7-2 and TRBJ2-2; TRBD2 matches 15 bases. Looked up from germline, CDR1 is SGHTA and CDR2 is FQGNSA. The CDR3 covers 19 residues. V lost 3 bases to trimming and J lost 4 bases; unmatched junction nucleotides: 9. In DNA, the CDR3 is TGTGCCAGCAGCTTCGGACTAGCGGGAGGGACGATCGGCACCGGGGAGCTGTTTTTT. Its protein product is CASSFGLAGGTIGTGELFF.

The V and J genes are TRBV20-1 and TRBJ2-7; 7 bases are shared with TRBD2. This CDR3 has 13 amino acids. Losses at the gene ends were 3 bases for V and 5 bases for J; bases not matched to a gene: 7. Looked up from germline, CDR1 is DFQATT and CDR2 is SNEGSKA (reference sequence). CDR3 DNA sequence: TGCAGTGCTAGTTGGTCTAGCGGAGACGAGCAGTACTTC. Its translation is CSASWSSGDEQYF.

This clone was observed once. The V gene is TRBV7-2, the J gene TRBJ2-5; possibly TRBD2 for D (6 bases). Germline assignment: CDR1 SGHTA and CDR2 FQGNSA. Trimming pared 2 bases from V and 4 bases from J, leaving 14 bases between. The CDR3 sequence is 15 residues long. DNA of the CDR3: TGTGCCAGCAGCTTATTTGGGGGAGGAGGAGAGACCCAGTACTTC. Translated: CASSLFGGGGETQYF. Together with reference TRBV7-2 and TRBJ2-5, the CDR3 gives the full variable domain: GAGVSQSPSNKVTEKGKDVELRCDPISGHTALYWYRQSLGQGLEFLIYFQGNSAPDKSGLPSDRFSAERTGGSVSTLTIQRTQQEDSAVYLCASSLFGGGGETQYFGPGTRLLVL.

The rearrangement links TRBV5-1 to TRBJ1-6; D uncertain. Germline values: CDR1 SGHRS, CDR2 YFSETQ. The CDR3 extends over 14 amino acids. Trimming shortened V by 0 bases and J by 7 bases, and 8 bases separated the two germline ends. The CDR3 spells CASSLDLENSPLHF. CDR3 nucleotide sequence: TGCGCCAGCAGCTTGGACCTAGAGAATTCACCCCTCCACTTT.

This chain uses TRBV19 with TRBJ1-2, with 7 bases matching TRBD1. The junction had 13 bases not matched to a gene; V was cut back by 9 bases and J by 9 bases. The CDR3 length is 13 residues. Germline V gene sequence: CDR1 LNHDA, CDR2 SQIVND (reference sequence). CDR3 amino acids: CASGQDYWGSYTF. CDR3 DNA sequence: TGTGCCAGCGGACAGGATTATTGGGGTAGCTACACCTTC.

The chain couples TRBV19 to TRBJ1-2; 7 bases match TRBD1. This CDR3 is built from 14 residues. CDR1 and CDR2 from the germline V gene are LNHDA and SQIVND (reference sequence). The V and J ends lost 6 bases and 3 bases, in that order; junction bases with no gene match: 7. CDR3 in amino acids: CASRAKGADYGYTF. Here the CDR3 DNA reads TGTGCCAGTAGGGCGAAGGGGGCGGACTATGGCTACACCTTC.

This rearrangement joins TRBV6-5 to TRBJ2-7, with TRBD1 matching over 8 bases. The germline V gene encodes CDR1 MNHEY and CDR2 SVGAGI. V lost 6 bases, J lost 6 bases, and 7 bases stayed unmatched. This CDR3 region has 13 residues. For the CDR3, the DNA is TGTGCCAGCAGGGGGACAGGTTCGGCCGAGCAGTACTTC. It translates to CASRGTGSAEQYF.

This clone was recorded only once. V is TRBV10-3 and J is TRBJ2-5; TRBD2 is a possible D gene (5 bases). The CDR3 spans 17 residues. Germline V CDR1 and CDR2: ENHRY, SYGVKD. V lost 2 bases and J 1 base, leaving 17 bases between the germline ends. The DNA for the CDR3 is TGTGCCATCAGTGAGAGCCTCGGAGGCACGTCCCAAGAGACCCAGTACTTC. Translation: CAISESLGGTSQETQYF.

The V gene is TRBV4-1, the J gene TRBJ2-5, with TRBD2 identical over 10 bases. The V gene end was trimmed by 4 bases and the J gene end by 14 bases; junction bases not matched to a gene: 19. CDR1 and CDR2 from the germline V gene are MGHRA and YSYEKL. This CDR3 region has 16 residues. The CDR3 nucleotides read TGCGCCAGCAGCCCCGGGGGCCTAGCGGGAGACTCTCCTTTCTACTTC. Its protein product is CASSPGGLAGDSPFYF.

The sample holds one count of this clone. The rearrangement uses TRBV19 and TRBJ1-1; a weak D match, TRBD1 (5 bases). Per the germline V gene, CDR1 is LNHDA and CDR2 is SQIVND (reference sequence). Trimming stripped 4 bases from V and 5 bases from J, with 14 bases between. This CDR3 comprises 14 residues. The CDR3 here is CASSSRPGGTEAFF. CDR3 DNA: TGTGCCAGTAGTAGCAGGCCCGGGGGGACTGAAGCTTTCTTT.

The chain combines TRBV6-5 with TRBJ2-3, with TRBD2 matching 7 bases. The CDR3 totals 13 residues. J gave up 6 bases and V 10 bases, and 10 bases lay outside the gene matches. Germline CDR1 and CDR2: MNHEY and SVGAGI. In DNA form, the CDR3 reads TGTGCCAACTCACCAGGGAGGGGTGATACGCAGTATTTT. Translated: CANSPGRGDTQYF.

The chain combines TRBV19 with TRBJ1-2, with 11 positions matching TRBD1. The junction had 4 bases not matched to a gene; V was cut back by 4 bases and J by 3 bases. This CDR3 spans 15 amino acids. Looked up from germline, CDR1 is LNHDA and CDR2 is SQIVND (reference sequence). The CDR3 nucleotides are TGTGCCAGTAGTAAGGGGACAGGGGGTTACTATGGCTACACCTTC. Translated: CASSKGTGGYYGYTF.

The chain combines TRBV11-2 with TRBJ2-1, with D possibly matching TRBD2 (5 bases). Trimming took 5 bases from V and 9 from J, leaving 11 bases between them. This CDR3 is 12 amino acids long. Germline V lookup: CDR1 SGHAT, CDR2 FQNNGV. The CDR3 coding sequence is TGTGCCAGCAGCCACGACCGGGGTGAGCAGTTCTTC. Translating gives CASSHDRGEQFF. Drawing the rest from reference TRBV11-2 and TRBJ2-1, the complete variable domain is EAGVAQSPRYKIIEKRQSVAFWCNPISGHATLYWYQQILGQGPKLLIQFQNNGVVDDSQLPKDRFSAERLKGVDSTLKIQPAKLEDSAVYLCASSHDRGEQFFGPGTRLTVL.

V is TRBV28 and J is TRBJ2-1, with a possible D match to TRBD2 (6 bases). The length of the CDR3 is 14 residues. Germline values: CDR1 MDHEN, CDR2 SYDVKM. V lost 9 bases to trimming and J lost 2 bases, with 14 bases between them. The CDR3 here is CARRGKSPYNEQFF. The CDR3 nucleotides are TGTGCCAGACGGGGGAAGAGCCCCTACAATGAGCAGTTCTTC.